In this sample, the clone carrying this T cell receptor beta chain turned up once. Sequence at one end of the junction differs from germline and may be a read error. The sample comes from a study of tumor and adjacent non-tumor tissue in lung cancer. Background on the study: Histology: 12 adenocarcinoma, a couple of squamous cell carcinoma, 1 small cell lung cancer. On average, productive TCRbeta reads reached some 4.2 million per sample.

Three rounds of nested PCR, following a modified ARM-PCR protocol, produced the TCRbeta library. Each CDR3 protein gets one entry after TCRdb re-called the multiplex PCR reads with MiXCR. The data hold 98,000 or so distinct CDR3 sequences, with 75% to 85% observed a single time. This sample's RNA came from whole unsorted tissue. Distant lung tissue was collected more than 3 cm away from the tumor edge. Between August and November 2014, newly diagnosed, chemotherapy-naive lung cancer patients underwent thoracic surgery in China. Material: distant non-tumor lung tissue. The TCR comes from a man in his sixties with small cell lung cancer.

CDR3 nucleotides: TGTGCCACCAGCTTAGATTCGGAGGGGCGAGAGCAGTTCTTC. The encoded protein is CATSLDSEGREQFF. The chain couples TRBV11-2 to TRBJ2-1; possibly TRBD2 for D (6 bases). Germline CDR1 reads SGHAT; CDR2 reads FQNNGV. The CDR3 has 14 residues.